One sample yielded the 14 T cell receptor beta chains listed below, sequenced in a study of T cell responses to AZD1222 COVID-19 vaccine. The data were produced by immunoSEQ multiplex PCR, yet TCRdb's version contains in-frame clones alone and is incomplete. The sample contains approximately 190,000 clones, approximately 94% of which appear only once. This specimen was peripheral blood, taken 28 days after the second AZD1222 dose. The receptors come from an adult who received the AZD1222 COVID-19 vaccine.

This clone was recorded only once. This chain connects TRBV4-3 to TRBJ2-3; TRBD1 or TRBD2 may be the D gene (5 bases each). V lost 6 bases and J lost 3, with 13 bases in between. The CDR3 has 14 amino acids. Germline-derived CDR1 and CDR2 are LGHNA and YSLEER. In DNA, the CDR3 is TGCGCCAGCAGAAGGGATGAGGGGACAGATACGCAGTATTTT. Translating gives CASRRDEGTDTQYF.

The V gene is TRBV6-6, the J gene TRBJ2-7; D gene unclear. CDR1 is MNHNY and CDR2 is SVGAGI in the germline V gene (reference sequence). The ends were cut back, 2 bases at V and 6 bases at J, with 5 bases in the middle. There are 11 residues in the CDR3. CDR3 amino acids: CASSYGVEQYF. CDR3 in DNA: TGTGCCAGCAGTTACGGCGTCGAGCAGTACTTC.

The genes are TRBV27 and TRBJ1-4, with D perhaps TRBD1 (5 bases). Germline V gene data show CDR1 as MNHEY and CDR2 as SMNVEV (reference sequence). The CDR3 runs to 14 residues. V shed 5 bases and J shed 5 bases, with 12 bases lying between them. Here the CDR3 reads CASSHGRGNEKLFF. CDR3 sequence (DNA): TGTGCCAGCAGTCACGGGCGGGGGAATGAAAAACTGTTTTTT. Complete variable domain (other parts from reference TRBV27 and TRBJ1-4): EAQVTQNPRYLITVTGKKLTVTCSQNMNHEYMSWYRQDPGLGLRQIYYSMNVEVTDKGDVPEGYKVSRKEKRNFPLILESPSPNQTSLYFCASSHGRGNEKLFFGSGTQLSVL.

The chain employs TRBV5-1 and TRBJ1-6, with D possibly matching TRBD1 (6 bases). Trimming removed 0 bases from V and 7 bases from J, with 11 bases in between. This CDR3 spans 15 amino acids. Germline V gives CDR1 SGHRS, CDR2 YFSETQ. In DNA, the CDR3 is TGCGCCAGCAGCTTGGGGACAGCTAACAATTCACCCCTCCACTTT. It translates to CASSLGTANNSPLHF.

This sequence joins TRBV19 and TRBJ1-5; 8 bases align to TRBD1. The CDR3 covers 16 residues. From germline, CDR1 is LNHDA and CDR2 SQIVND (reference sequence). The V and J ends lost 5 bases and 3 bases, in that order; junction bases with no gene match: 9. The CDR3 region has the DNA TGTGCCAGTAGTCTACTAGACAGGGGCCCCAATCAGCCCCAGCATTTT. Translating it yields CASSLLDRGPNQPQHF.

The chain employs TRBV28 and TRBJ1-2; D remains unclear. This CDR3 contains 14 residues. Trimming shortened V by 3 bases and J by 3 bases, and 11 bases separated the two germline ends. From germline, CDR1 is MDHEN and CDR2 SYDVKM. In DNA, the CDR3 is TGTGCCAGCAGTTTCTACCCGGGCGACTATGGCTACACCTTC. This translates into CASSFYPGDYGYTF.

V usage is TRBV5-1 and J usage is TRBJ2-2; D is possibly TRBD2 (6 bases). Germline V CDR1 and CDR2: SGHRS, YFSETQ. V was clipped by 2 bases and J by 3 bases, with 11 bases between them. This CDR3 has 15 amino acids. CDR3 nucleotide sequence: TGCGCCAGCAGCTTAAGTCTAGCGTACACCGGGGAGCTGTTTTTT. It is translated as CASSLSLAYTGELFF. The whole variable domain, remainder taken from reference TRBV5-1 and TRBJ2-2, is KAGVTQTPRYLIKTRGQQVTLSCSPISGHRSVSWYQQTPGQGLQFLFEYFSETQRNKGNFPGRFSGRQFSNSRSEMNVSTLELGDSALYLCASSLSLAYTGELFFGEGSRLTVL.

This clone occurred once. This sequence joins TRBV18 and TRBJ2-1; TRBD2 matches at 13 bases. CDR1 KGHSH and CDR2 LQKENI come from the germline V gene. With 6 bases clipped from V and 10 bases from J, the junction kept 6 bases outside the gene matches. The CDR3 contains 14 residues. CDR3 nucleotides: TGTGCCAGCTCTCCCGGGACTAGCGGGGACGAGCAGTTCTTC. Translated, it gives CASSPGTSGDEQFF.

The chain couples TRBV13 to TRBJ1-1; D possibly corresponds to TRBD1 (5 bases). Trimming pared 2 bases from V and 4 bases from J, leaving 8 bases between. Germline lookup yields CDR1 PRHDT and CDR2 FYEKMQ (reference sequence). This CDR3 is built from 13 residues. CDR3 region: CASSLTGGTEAFF. The CDR3 DNA reads TGTGCCAGCAGCTTAACTGGGGGCACTGAAGCTTTCTTT.

The rearrangement joins TRBV12-5 to TRBJ1-2, with D hard to call. Deletions cut 3 bases from V and 4 bases from J, with 6 bases between. CDR3 size: 12 residues. CDR1 LGHNT and CDR2 FRNRAP come from the germline V gene. The DNA for the CDR3 is TGTGCTAGTGGTTTTCAGCGCTATGGCTACACCTTC. Its protein is CASGFQRYGYTF.

The V gene is TRBV5-1, the J gene TRBJ1-1, with 8 bases matching TRBD1. Germline lookup yields CDR1 SGHRS and CDR2 YFSETQ. The CDR3 loop spans 14 amino acids. The J segment lost 6 bases and the V segment lost 8 bases, leaving 12 bases of the junction unmatched. Written as DNA, the CDR3 is TGCGCCAGTTCCCCGGGGACAGGAGGGGCTGAAGCTTTCTTT. Encoded protein: CASSPGTGGAEAFF.

The chain uses TRBV19 and TRBJ1-5, with a tentative D call TRBD1 (5 bases). Trimming took 5 bases from V and 5 from J, leaving 13 bases between them. This CDR3 has 14 amino acids. The germline V gene has CDR1 LNHDA and CDR2 SQIVND (reference sequence). CDR3 nucleotides: TGTGCCAGTAGTTCTACGGGGCGCGATCAGCCCCAGCATTTT. Translated: CASSSTGRDQPQHF.

CDR3 amino acids: CASSQRLGSGALQMNTEAFF. CDR3 nucleotide sequence: TGTGCCAGCAGCCAAAGATTGGGATCAGGGGCCCTACAGATGAACACTGAAGCTTTCTTT. The chain joins TRBV14 to TRBJ1-1; weak D call: TRBD1 (6 bases). Trimming pared 2 bases from V and 0 bases from J, leaving 25 bases between. The CDR3 totals 20 residues. CDR1 and CDR2 from the germline V gene are SGHDN and FVKESK.

The V and J genes are TRBV27 and TRBJ1-1, with 8 bases identical to TRBD1. Germline CDR1 reads MNHEY; CDR2 reads SMNVEV (reference sequence). J lost 8 bases, V lost 3 bases, and 8 bases had no gene match. The CDR3 consists of 14 residues. The CDR3 DNA is TGTGCCAGCAGTTTTCCCCCAGGGGGCATAGAAGCTTTCTTT. Its translation is CASSFPPGGIEAFF.